This T cell receptor (beta chain) originates from a study of regulatory dendritic cells for organ transplantation. Overall study: Regulatory dendritic cells were monocyte-derived, receiving vitamin D3 on days 0 and 4 and IL-10 on day 4. General study results and limits: Alloreactive memory CD8+ T cell pools varied considerably between individuals. The most alloreactive TCR clonotypes were found in resting memory CD8+ cells.

Germline V gene sequence: CDR1 SGHVS, CDR2 FQNEAQ. The CDR3 consists of 13 residues. V was cut by 4 bases and J by 6 bases, with 12 bases left in between. Profiling relied on immunoSEQ multiplex PCR, and the TCRdb table lists in-frame clones only, not all of them. The data hold roughly 20,000 clones, with 70% to 85% observed a single time. CFSE-labeled sorted T cells met regulatory or mature dendritic cells for 4 to 6 days. As regards this clone: The antigen is not known.

The chain recombines TRBV7-8 with TRBJ1-1; maybe TRBD1 (5 bases). This receptor was identified in a human donor in good health. What was sequenced was memory CD4+ T cells from blood cultured with regulatory dendritic cells. Subset of the sample: CD45RO+ memory T cells. The CDR3 region has the DNA TGTGCCAGCAGCTACAACCAGGGTTCTGAAGCTTTCTTT. Translating it yields CASSYNQGSEAFF.